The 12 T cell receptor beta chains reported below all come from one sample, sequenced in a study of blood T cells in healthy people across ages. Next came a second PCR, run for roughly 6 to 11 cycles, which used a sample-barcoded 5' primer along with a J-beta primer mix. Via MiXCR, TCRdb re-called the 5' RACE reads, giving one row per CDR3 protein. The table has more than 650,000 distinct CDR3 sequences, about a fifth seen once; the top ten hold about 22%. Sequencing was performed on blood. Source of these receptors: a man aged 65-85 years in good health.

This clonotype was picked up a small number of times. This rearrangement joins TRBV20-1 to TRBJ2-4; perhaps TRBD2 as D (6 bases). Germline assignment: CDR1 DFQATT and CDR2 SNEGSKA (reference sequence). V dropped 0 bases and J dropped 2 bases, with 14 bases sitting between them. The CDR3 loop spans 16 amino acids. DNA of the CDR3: TGCAGTGCTAGAGATCTTTGGGGAGGCCCCAAAAACATTCAGTACTTC. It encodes CSARDLWGGPKNIQYF.

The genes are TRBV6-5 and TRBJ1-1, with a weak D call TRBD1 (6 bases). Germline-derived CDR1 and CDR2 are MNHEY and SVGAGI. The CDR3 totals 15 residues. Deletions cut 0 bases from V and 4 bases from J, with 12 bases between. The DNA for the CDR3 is TGTGCCAGCAGTTACTCACAGGGAAGAGGCACTGAAGCTTTCTTT. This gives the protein CASSYSQGRGTEAFF.

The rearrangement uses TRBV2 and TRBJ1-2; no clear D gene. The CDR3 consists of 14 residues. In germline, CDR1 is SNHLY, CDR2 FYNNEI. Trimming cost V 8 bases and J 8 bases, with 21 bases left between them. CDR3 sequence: CASGRLGSSRGYTF. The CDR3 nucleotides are TGTGCCAGCGGACGGCTCGGCTCCTCGCGAGGCTACACCTTC.

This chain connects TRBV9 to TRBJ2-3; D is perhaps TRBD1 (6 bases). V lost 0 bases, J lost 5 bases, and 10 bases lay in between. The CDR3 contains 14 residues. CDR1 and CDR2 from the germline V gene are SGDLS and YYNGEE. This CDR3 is CASSVGTAVDTQYF. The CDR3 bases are TGTGCCAGCAGCGTAGGGACAGCCGTAGATACGCAGTATTTT.

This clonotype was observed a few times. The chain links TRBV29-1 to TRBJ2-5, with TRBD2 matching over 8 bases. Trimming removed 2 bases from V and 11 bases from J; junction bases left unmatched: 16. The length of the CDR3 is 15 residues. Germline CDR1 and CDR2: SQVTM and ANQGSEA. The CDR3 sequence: CSVELAGTRTREQYF. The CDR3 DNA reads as TGCAGCGTTGAATTAGCCGGGACTAGAACTAGGGAGCAGTACTTC.

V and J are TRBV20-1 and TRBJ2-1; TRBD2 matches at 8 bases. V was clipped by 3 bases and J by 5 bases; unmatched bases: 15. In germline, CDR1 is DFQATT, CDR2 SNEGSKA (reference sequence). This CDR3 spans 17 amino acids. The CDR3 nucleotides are TGCAGTGCTAGTCGGCGAACGGGACTAGTGACCCACAATGAGCAGTTCTTC. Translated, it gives CSASRRTGLVTHNEQFF.

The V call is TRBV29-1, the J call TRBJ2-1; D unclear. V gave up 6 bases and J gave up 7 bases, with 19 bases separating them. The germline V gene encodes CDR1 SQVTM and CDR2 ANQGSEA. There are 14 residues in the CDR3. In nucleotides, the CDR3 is TGCAGCGTCACCACCCGGGCCTTTTTGAATGAGCAGTTCTTC. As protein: CSVTTRAFLNEQFF.

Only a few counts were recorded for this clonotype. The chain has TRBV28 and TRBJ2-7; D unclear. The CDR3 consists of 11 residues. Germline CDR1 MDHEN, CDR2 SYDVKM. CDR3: CASGIFYEQYF. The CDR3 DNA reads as TGTGCGAGTGGGATCTTCTACGAGCAGTACTTC.

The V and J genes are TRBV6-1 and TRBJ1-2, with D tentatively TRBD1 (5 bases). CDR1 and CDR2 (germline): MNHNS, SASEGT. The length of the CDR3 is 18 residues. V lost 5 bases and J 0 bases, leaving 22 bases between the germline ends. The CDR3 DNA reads TGTGCCAGCAGTAAACTAGGGGCCCGGATCGGTGCTAACTATGGCTACACCTTC. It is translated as CASSKLGARIGANYGYTF.

CDR3 DNA sequence: TGTGCCAGCAGCCAAAGCGTCTCTAGCACAGATACGCAGTATTTT. This codes for CASSQSVSSTDTQYF. This sequence joins TRBV3-1 and TRBJ2-3; D call uncertain. Germline assignment: CDR1 LGHDT and CDR2 YNNKEL (reference sequence). The CDR3 has 15 residues. With 2 bases removed from V and 0 bases from J, the gap between germline ends came to 9 bases.

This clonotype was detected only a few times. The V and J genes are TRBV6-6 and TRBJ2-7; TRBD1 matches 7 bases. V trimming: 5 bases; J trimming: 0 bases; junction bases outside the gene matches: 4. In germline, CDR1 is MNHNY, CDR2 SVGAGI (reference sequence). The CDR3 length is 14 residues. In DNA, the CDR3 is TGTGCCAGCAGTCGGGGACAGTACTCCTACGAGCAGTACTTC. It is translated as CASSRGQYSYEQYF.

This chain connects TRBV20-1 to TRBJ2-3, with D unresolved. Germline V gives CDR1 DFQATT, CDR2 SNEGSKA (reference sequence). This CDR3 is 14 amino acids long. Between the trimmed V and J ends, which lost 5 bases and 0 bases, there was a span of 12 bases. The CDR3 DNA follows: TGCAGTGCTCCTCTATTAACTAGCACAGATACGCAGTATTTT. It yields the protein CSAPLLTSTDTQYF.